This T cell receptor (beta chain) stems from a study of human T cells and chemical hapten exposure. Study observations and caveats: Counts of TCRs above 1 in 1000 frequency stayed unchanged with DPC sensitization.

Trimming took 5 bases from V and 7 from J, leaving 14 bases between them. Germline V gene sequence: CDR1 MNHEY, CDR2 SMNVEV (reference sequence). This CDR3 spans 14 amino acids. As concerns this clonotype: As yet, its antigen is unknown.

One entry per CDR3 protein, called by TCRdb with MiXCR from the RACE reads. The repertoire has some 200,000 distinct CDR3 sequences, under 35% of them found once; the top ten carry 2.5% to 3.5%. Time point reported: pre-sensitization, week 0. Treatment defined: therapeutic diphenylcyclopropenone sensitization with weekly scalp DPC. The chain couples TRBV27 to TRBJ2-2, with a possible D match to TRBD1 (6 bases). The clonotype originates from a woman in her thirties with alopecia areata. Some clones in this sample may be carry-over from other donors' samples. Source: whole blood, taken in connection with sensitization to the hapten diphenylcyclopropenone (DPC). The CDR3 sequence: CASSHGQTYGELFF. The DNA for the CDR3 is TGTGCCAGCAGTCACGGACAGACCTACGGGGAGCTGTTTTTT.